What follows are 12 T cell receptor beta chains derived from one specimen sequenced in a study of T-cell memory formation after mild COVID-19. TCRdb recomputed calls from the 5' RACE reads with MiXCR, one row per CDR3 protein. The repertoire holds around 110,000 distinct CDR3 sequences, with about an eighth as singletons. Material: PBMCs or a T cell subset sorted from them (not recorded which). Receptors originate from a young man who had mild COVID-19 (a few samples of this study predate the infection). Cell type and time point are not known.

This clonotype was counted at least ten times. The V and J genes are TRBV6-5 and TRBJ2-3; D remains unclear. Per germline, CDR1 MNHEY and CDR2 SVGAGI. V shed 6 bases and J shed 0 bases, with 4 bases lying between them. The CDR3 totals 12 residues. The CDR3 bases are TGTGCCAGCAGCTCTAGCACAGATACGCAGTATTTT. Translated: CASSSSTDTQYF.

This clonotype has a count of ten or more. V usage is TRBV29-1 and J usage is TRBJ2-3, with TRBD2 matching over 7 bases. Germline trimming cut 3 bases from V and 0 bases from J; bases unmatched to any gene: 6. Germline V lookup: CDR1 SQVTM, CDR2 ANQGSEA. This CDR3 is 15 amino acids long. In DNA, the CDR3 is TGCAGCGTTGAGGCGGGGAGGGGTAGCACAGATACGCAGTATTTT. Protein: CSVEAGRGSTDTQYF.

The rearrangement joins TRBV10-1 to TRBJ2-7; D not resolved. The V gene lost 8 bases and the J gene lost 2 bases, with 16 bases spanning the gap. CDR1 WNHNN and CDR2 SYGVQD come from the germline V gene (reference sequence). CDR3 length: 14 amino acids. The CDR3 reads CASRTALGTYEQYF. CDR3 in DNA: TGCGCCAGCCGGACCGCCCTCGGCACCTACGAGCAGTACTTC.

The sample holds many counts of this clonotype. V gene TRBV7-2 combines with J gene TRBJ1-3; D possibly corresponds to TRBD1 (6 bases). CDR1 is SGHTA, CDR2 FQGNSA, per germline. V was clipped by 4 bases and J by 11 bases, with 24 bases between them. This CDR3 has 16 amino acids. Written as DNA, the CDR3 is TGTGCCAGCAGCTGGGCACAGGGTACCCCACCAGTGGCCATATATTTT. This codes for CASSWAQGTPPVAIYF.

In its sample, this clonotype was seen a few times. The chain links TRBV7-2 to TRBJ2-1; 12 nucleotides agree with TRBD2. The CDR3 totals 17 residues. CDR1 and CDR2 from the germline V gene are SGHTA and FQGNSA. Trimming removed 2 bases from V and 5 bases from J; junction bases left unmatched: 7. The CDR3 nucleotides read TGTGCCAGCAGCTTATCCCTGACTAGCGGGGGCAACAATGAGCAGTTCTTC. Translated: CASSLSLTSGGNNEQFF.

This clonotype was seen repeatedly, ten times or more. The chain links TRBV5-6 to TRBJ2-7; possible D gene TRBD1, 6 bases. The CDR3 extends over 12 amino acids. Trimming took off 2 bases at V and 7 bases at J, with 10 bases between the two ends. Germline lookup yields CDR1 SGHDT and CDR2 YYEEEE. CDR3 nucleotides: TGTGCCAGCAGCTTTCACAGGGATGAGCAGTACGTC. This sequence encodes CASSFHRDEQYV.

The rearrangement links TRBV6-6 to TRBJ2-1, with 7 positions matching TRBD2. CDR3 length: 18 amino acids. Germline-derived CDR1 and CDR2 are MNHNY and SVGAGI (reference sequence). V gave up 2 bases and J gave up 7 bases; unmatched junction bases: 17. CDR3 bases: TGTGCCAGCAGTTACAGTCACGAGCCGGGGGGTACGGAGAATGAGCAGTTCTTC. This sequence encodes CASSYSHEPGGTENEQFF.

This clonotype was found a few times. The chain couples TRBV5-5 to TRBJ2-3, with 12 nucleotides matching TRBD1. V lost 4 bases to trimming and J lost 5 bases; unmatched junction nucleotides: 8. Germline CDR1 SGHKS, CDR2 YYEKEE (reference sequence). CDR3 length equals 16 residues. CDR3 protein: CASSQAGTGGRDTQYF. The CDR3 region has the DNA TGTGCCAGCAGCCAGGCCGGGACAGGGGGCCGAGATACGCAGTATTTT.

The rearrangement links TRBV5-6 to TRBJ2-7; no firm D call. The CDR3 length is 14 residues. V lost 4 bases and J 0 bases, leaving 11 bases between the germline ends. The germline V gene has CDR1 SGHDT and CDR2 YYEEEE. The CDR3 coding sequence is TGTGCCAGCAGCCCTGGTCCAAACTCCTACGAGCAGTACGTC. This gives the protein CASSPGPNSYEQYV.

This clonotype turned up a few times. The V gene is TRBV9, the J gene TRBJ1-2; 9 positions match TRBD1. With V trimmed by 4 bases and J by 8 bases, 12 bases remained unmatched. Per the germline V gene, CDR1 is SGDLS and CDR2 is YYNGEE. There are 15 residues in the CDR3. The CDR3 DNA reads TGTGCCAGCAGCATTACGGATCCCGGACAGGGGGGCTACACCTTC. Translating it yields CASSITDPGQGGYTF.

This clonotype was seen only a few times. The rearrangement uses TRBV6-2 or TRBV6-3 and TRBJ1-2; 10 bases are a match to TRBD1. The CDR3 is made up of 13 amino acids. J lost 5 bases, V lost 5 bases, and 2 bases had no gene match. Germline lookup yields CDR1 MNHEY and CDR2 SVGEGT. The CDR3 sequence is CASSEDRGYGYTF. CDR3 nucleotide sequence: TGTGCCAGCAGTGAGGACAGGGGGTATGGCTACACCTTC.

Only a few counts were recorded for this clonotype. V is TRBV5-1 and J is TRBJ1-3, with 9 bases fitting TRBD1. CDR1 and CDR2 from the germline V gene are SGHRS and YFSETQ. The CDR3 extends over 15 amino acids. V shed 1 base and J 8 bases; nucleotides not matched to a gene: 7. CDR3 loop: CASSLLQGAGDTIYF. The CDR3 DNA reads TGCGCCAGCAGCTTGCTACAGGGGGCAGGGGACACCATATATTTT.